This TCR beta chain was sequenced during a study of graft-versus-host responses after intestinal transplantation. In the study overall: Among the recipients, all got anti-thymocyte globulin induction and then tacrolimus and steroids for around 3 years.

This clone was counted once. As yet, its antigen is unknown. CDR3 size: 12 residues. The ends were cut back, 5 bases at V and 6 bases at J, with 11 bases in the middle. Germline loops: CDR1 MDHEN, CDR2 SYDVKM. General observations from the study: GvH clones occurred in recipient marrow; some first appeared in ileum or blood. Early post-transplant declines in HvG were associated with peak levels of circulating GvH clones.

Only in-frame clones appear in the TCRdb table, and some are missing; sequencing was by immunoSEQ multiplex PCR. The top ten hold 3.6% of the sample, which has some 39,000 clones, approximately 93% seen once. This clonotype was sampled from a human patient who received an intestinal transplant, so some T cells may come from the graft donor. The source was PBMCs, collected 700 to 850 days after intestinal transplantation. The rearrangement uses TRBV28 and TRBJ2-7; D tentatively reads TRBD1 or TRBD2 (6 bases each). This chain's CDR3 is CASSLGGREQYF. The DNA of the CDR3 is TGTGCCAGCAGTCTAGGGGGGCGCGAGCAGTACTTC.